This entry describes one T cell receptor (beta chain). The antigen it recognizes is unknown. No quality values exist for individual bases; no much larger clone is one base distant. CDR1 SGHVS and CDR2 FQNEAQ are derived from the germline V gene. V loses 10 bases at its end and J loses 2 bases; junction bases beyond the gene matches: 5. CDR3 length: 13 amino acids, cysteine to phenylalanine. Only the CDR3 region is kept as DNA, spanning 39 bases read in frame from base 1. The data were obtained in a study of T cells after yellow fever vaccination (dated by TCRdb to the late 2010s). With respect to the entire study: The SMART-Seq v4 Ultra Low Input RNA kit was used to prepare libraries from fractions with low cell numbers. To track T-cell clones before and after primary and booster YFV17D yellow fever vaccination, bulk TCR alpha and beta repertoires were sequenced longitudinally. The cohort comprised two healthy male donors, one aged 18 to 30 and one aged 30 to 40 years. Blood samples were taken at several timepoints before and after primary and secondary immunization, and bulk PBMC replicates and cell subsets were isolated. Beyond this particular receptor, the publication reports: Most clones expanded after primary vaccination (about 96% of CD4 and 70% to 90% of CD8) were re-detected after the booster, suggesting that broad memory maintenance occurred. Because abundant contaminating clonotypes from the bulk population could be contained in FACS-sorted repertoires, computational filtering was required. A small share of clonotypes was detected in both CD4 and CD8 compartments, with the overlap likely arising from convergent recombination. Compared with the primary T-cell response, the secondary T-cell response was weaker but faster, peaking on day 5 rather than day 15. The study included only two donors, which limits how far the findings can be generalized.

Synthesis of TCR cDNA relied on 5'RACE template switching, a step that introduced a universal primer site along with unique molecular identifiers. Priming of cDNA synthesis was performed from both the TCR alpha and TCR beta constant segments. Two PCR steps were used to amplify libraries, with sample barcodes and sequencing adapters being added in the second step. Sequencing of libraries was performed on Illumina HiSeq 2500 (2x100 bp) or NovaSeq (2x150 bp). The authors' analysis ran thus. MIGEC handled demultiplexing of reads and collapsing into UMI consensus sequences, while MiXCR performed V(D)J alignment. Vaccine-responding clonotypes were defined with edgeR using replicate PBMC samples, requiring FDR below 0.01 and a log2 fold change above 5 up to day 15. Bulk clonotypes were assigned CD4 or CD8 identity according to which sequenced CD4 or CD8 repertoire held them at higher abundance. The public reads were quality trimmed at Q25 with fastp and then assembled into clones with MiXCR by TCRdb, keeping productive beta chains. Rows with a matching CDR3 protein are joined into one entry that keeps the most common DNA and genes. TCRdb, rather than the study authors, made the V and J calls. The sample table shows hundreds of thousands of distinct CDR3 sequences, and 20% to 25% are seen once. Of the sample, about a sixth is held by the ten largest clones.

The sample's treatment or condition label, in plain terms: live attenuated yellow fever vaccine strain. At each blood-draw timepoint, two biological replicates of bulk PBMCs were obtained. A standard Ficoll-Paque protocol was used to isolate PBMCs from peripheral blood. TriZol was used to extract RNA from bulk PBMCs, from CD4 and CD8 fractions, and from dextramer-positive and dextramer-negative fractions. The V and J segments used are TRBV7-8 and TRBJ2-3; a stretch of 8 junction bases matches TRBD1. This TCR came from a man aged 18-30 years who received the YFV17D yellow fever vaccine. Sequencing was performed on PBMCs, taken roughly 23 days after the first yellow fever vaccination. The CDR3 in this case is CATGTGPTDTQYF. The DNA is TGTGCCACCGGGACAGGACCCACAGATACGCAGTATTTT.